This T cell receptor beta chain was recorded in a study of monozygotic twins with inflammatory bowel disease. Study-wide findings and caveats: With inverse Simpson as the measure, TCRbeta diversity was lower in IBD patients than in healthy co-twins. Reduced clonotype sharing with other individuals was observed in IBD patients relative to healthy twins, especially with disease activity.

This CDR3 is 16 amino acids long. Germline loops: CDR1 SSHAT, CDR2 FNYEAQ (reference sequence). Template switching appended UMIs that held a 6-nucleotide sample barcode. TCRdb processed the 5' RACE reads again and assigns one entry to each CDR3 protein, with no DNA. The sample data list more than 100,000 distinct CDR3 sequences. No T cells were sorted before total RNA was taken from whole blood. As regards this clonotype: Its target is unknown.

This receptor was taken from a human donor with ulcerative colitis or Crohn's disease, or a healthy co-twin of an affected twin (not recorded which). The V gene is TRBV7-7, the J gene TRBJ2-2; TCRdb's assignment of TRBD1 cannot be checked, as there is no DNA. Sequencing was done on a sample of blood. The CDR3 reads CASSRNLGGGTGELFF.